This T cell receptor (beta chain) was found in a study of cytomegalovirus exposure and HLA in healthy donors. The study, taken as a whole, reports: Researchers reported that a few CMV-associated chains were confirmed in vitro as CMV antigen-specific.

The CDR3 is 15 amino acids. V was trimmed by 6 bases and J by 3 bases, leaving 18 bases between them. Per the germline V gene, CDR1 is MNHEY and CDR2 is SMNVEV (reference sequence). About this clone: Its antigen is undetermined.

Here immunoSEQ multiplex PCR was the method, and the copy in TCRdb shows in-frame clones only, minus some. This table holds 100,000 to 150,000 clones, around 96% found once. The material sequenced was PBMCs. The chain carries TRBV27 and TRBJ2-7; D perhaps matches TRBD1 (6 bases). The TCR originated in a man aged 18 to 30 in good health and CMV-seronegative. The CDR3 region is CASSPDSSSGYEQYF. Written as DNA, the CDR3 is TGTGCCAGCAGCCCGGACAGCTCGTCTGGCTACGAGCAGTACTTC.